Below are 2 T cell receptor beta chains sequenced from a single sample in a study of beta chain features in type 1 diabetes. Isolated RNA was reverse transcribed in full, so expressed TCRB transcripts were sequenced. Sequenced by immunoSEQ multiplex PCR; TCRdb stores in-frame clones only, minus some. This table holds about 360,000 clones, around 12% found once. The source material was naive CD4+ T cells from blood. The receptors stem from a man between 18 and 35 years old in good health.

Written as DNA, the CDR3 is TGTGCCAGCAGTGCGAGGGGCAATCAGCCCCAGCATTTT. It yields the protein CASSARGNQPQHF. V is TRBV2 and J is TRBJ1-5; D not certain. CDR3 size: 13 residues. Between the trimmed V and J ends, which lost 4 bases and 2 bases, there was a span of 6 bases. CDR1 and CDR2 from the germline V gene are SNHLY and FYNNEI. The variable domain in full, completed from reference TRBV2 and TRBJ1-5, reads EPEVTQTPSHQVTQMGQEVILRCVPISNHLYFYWYRQILGQKVEFLVSFYNNEISEKSEIFDDQFSVERPDGSNFTLKIRSTKLEDSAMYFCASSARGNQPQHFGDGTRLSIL.

This clone has a handful of counts. The chain couples TRBV28 to TRBJ2-7; D is unresolved. V was cut by 3 bases and J by 5 bases, with 14 bases left in between. CDR3 length equals 14 residues. CDR1 MDHEN and CDR2 SYDVKM come from the germline V gene. The CDR3 nucleotides are TGTGCCAGCAGTTTCTCCCGAGTCCTCGACGAGCAGTACTTC. Its protein is CASSFSRVLDEQYF.